This is a list of T cell receptor beta chains from one sample in a study of blood T cell repertoires in COVID-19. Sequenced by immunoSEQ multiplex PCR; TCRdb stores in-frame clones only, minus some. The sample lists 200,000 to 300,000 clones, roughly 88% occurring once. The sample taken for sequencing was peripheral blood. All receptors derive from a man aged 40-50 years who had recovered from COVID-19. The CDR3 runs from the conserved cysteine through the conserved F or W. D genes are given only for firm matches. Only some rows state a clone size, as once, few, many or a class for expanded clones.

D gene	V gene	clone size	J gene	CDR3 DNA	CDR3 protein
TRBD1	TRBV9	-	TRBJ2-2	TGTGCCAGCAGCGCGACAGGGGAAGGCGGGGAGCTGTTTTTT	CASSATGEGGELFF
TRBD1	TRBV7-9	-	TRBJ1-2	TGTGCCAGCAGTCCCGGGACAGGGTCCTATGGCTACACCTTC	CASSPGTGSYGYTF
-	TRBV14	-	TRBJ1-2	TGTGCCAGCAGCCCGTACCCCCCTACCGGTGGCTACACCTTC	CASSPYPPTGGYTF
TRBD2	TRBV27	-	TRBJ2-3	TGTGCCAGCAGTAACTCCCACGGGGGGTTAGGGACAGATACGCAGTATTTT	CASSNSHGGLGTDTQYF
TRBD1	TRBV2	-	TRBJ2-5	TGTGCCAGCAGCCCCGGGACAGAAGAGACCCAGTACTTC	CASSPGTEETQYF
TRBD1	TRBV5-4	-	TRBJ2-6	TGTGCCAGCAGCGACGGGACAGGACTTTCCTCTGGGGCCAACGTCCTGACTTTC	CASSDGTGLSSGANVLTF
-	TRBV7-9	-	TRBJ1-4	TGTGCCAGCAGCACATGGCGGGGGGGAAATGAAAAACTGTTTTTT	CASSTWRGGNEKLFF
TRBD2	TRBV5-4	-	TRBJ2-7	TGTGCCAGCAGCTCCAGCGGGGGGGCCTCCTACGAGCAGTACTTC	CASSSSGGASYEQYF
-	TRBV5-1	-	TRBJ1-5	TGCGCCAGCAGTCCCGAGATAGATCAGCCCCAGCATTTT	CASSPEIDQPQHF
-	TRBV6-6	-	TRBJ1-1	TGTGCCAGCAGTTACTTGGGCAGGGATCCTGAAGCTTTCTTT	CASSYLGRDPEAFF
TRBD2	TRBV30	-	TRBJ2-1	TGTGCCTGGAGTGTACTACTAGCGGGAGGGCCCGGTGAGCAGTTCTTC	CAWSVLLAGGPGEQFF
TRBD2	TRBV4-1	-	TRBJ2-7	TGCGCCAGCAGCCAAGTTCCTAGCGGGAGGTCCTACGAGCAGTACTTC	CASSQVPSGRSYEQYF
TRBD1	TRBV19	-	TRBJ1-3	TGTGCCAGTAGACCCAGAGCCCGGGACAGGGGGCTGTACTGGGCTGGAAACACCATATATTTT	CASRPRARDRGLYWAGNTIYF
-	TRBV7-9	-	TRBJ2-2	TGTGCCAGCAACGGACAGGGAGGGGCCGGGGAGCTGTTTTTT	CASNGQGGAGELFF
TRBD1	TRBV2	-	TRBJ2-3	TGTGCCAGCACTAATTTAAGGGGGCGCAGCTTTACGCAGTATTTT	CASTNLRGRSFTQYF
-	TRBV6-5	-	TRBJ1-3	TGTGCCAGCAGCGCACACGGACAGACCGGAGACACCATATATTTT	CASSAHGQTGDTIYF
-	TRBV27	-	TRBJ2-7	TGTGCCAGCAGTTTCTCGGGATCCCAGTACGAGCAGTACTTC	CASSFSGSQYEQYF
-	TRBV7-2	-	TRBJ1-6	TGTGCCAGCAGCTTTTCCGTGACTGGTTCACCCCTCCACTTT	CASSFSVTGSPLHF
-	TRBV4-3	-	TRBJ1-3	TGCGCCAGCAGCCAAGACCTATCTTCTGGAAACACCATATATTTT	CASSQDLSSGNTIYF
TRBD2	TRBV10-3	-	TRBJ2-5	TGTGCCGTTGGGACTAGCGGGAGTCAAGAGACCCAGTACTTC	CAVGTSGSQETQYF
TRBD1	TRBV5-4	-	TRBJ2-5	TGTGCCAGCAGCGAACGGACCGGGACAGGGGGCTGGAAAGAGACCCAGTACTTC	CASSERTGTGGWKETQYF
-	TRBV9	-	TRBJ2-3	TGTGCCAGCAGCATCGGCACAGATACGCAGTATTTT	CASSIGTDTQYF
-	TRBV7-2	-	TRBJ2-2	TGTGCCAGCAGCCCCTTTTTGAGGACCGGGGAGCTGTTTTTT	CASSPFLRTGELFF
-	TRBV5-8	-	TRBJ1-1	TGTGCCAGCAGCTTTGCAGGGAACTTTGAAGCTTTCTTT	CASSFAGNFEAFF
-	TRBV27	once	TRBJ1-1	TGTGCCAGCAGTTTAATGTACAGGAACACTGAAGCTTTCTTT	CASSLMYRNTEAFF
-	TRBV13	-	TRBJ2-7	TGTGCCAGCAGCTTTCTAGGCAGCTCCTACGAGCAGTACTTC	CASSFLGSSYEQYF
-	TRBV6-5	-	TRBJ2-3	TGTGCCAGCCGACGCGGGTTCGGGGGCACAGATACGCAGTATTTT	CASRRGFGGTDTQYF
-	TRBV18	-	TRBJ1-1	TGTGCCAGCTCACCACCGATTAGTACAGCCACTCTGAACACTGAAGCTTTCTTT	CASSPPISTATLNTEAFF
TRBD1	TRBV19	-	TRBJ1-2	TGTGCCAGTCGGACAGGGGGCGGGGTAAAGGGCTACACCTTC	CASRTGGGVKGYTF